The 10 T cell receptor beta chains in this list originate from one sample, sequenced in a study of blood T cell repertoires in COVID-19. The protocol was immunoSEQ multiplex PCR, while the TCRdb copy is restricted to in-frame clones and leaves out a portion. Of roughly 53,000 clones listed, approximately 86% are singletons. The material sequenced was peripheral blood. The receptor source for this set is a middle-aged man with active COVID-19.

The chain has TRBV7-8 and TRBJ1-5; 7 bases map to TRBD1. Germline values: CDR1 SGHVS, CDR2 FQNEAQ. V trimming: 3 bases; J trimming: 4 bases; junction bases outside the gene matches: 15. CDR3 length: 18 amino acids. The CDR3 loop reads CASSLSDSTGYSNQPQHF. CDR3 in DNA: TGTGCCAGCAGCTTGTCCGACTCGACAGGGTACTCAAATCAGCCCCAGCATTTT.

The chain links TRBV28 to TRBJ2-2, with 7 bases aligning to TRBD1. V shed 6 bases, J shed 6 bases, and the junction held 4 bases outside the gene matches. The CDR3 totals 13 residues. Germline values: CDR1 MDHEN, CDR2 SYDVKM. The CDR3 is CASSLGGSGELFF. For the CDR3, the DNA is TGTGCCAGCAGCCTAGGGGGCTCCGGGGAGCTGTTTTTT. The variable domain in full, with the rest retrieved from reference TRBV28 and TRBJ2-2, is DVKVTQSSRYLVKRTGEKVFLECVQDMDHENMFWYRQDPGLGLRLIYFSYDVKMKEKGDIPEGYSVSREKKERFSLILESASTNQTSMYLCASSLGGSGELFFGEGSRLTVL.

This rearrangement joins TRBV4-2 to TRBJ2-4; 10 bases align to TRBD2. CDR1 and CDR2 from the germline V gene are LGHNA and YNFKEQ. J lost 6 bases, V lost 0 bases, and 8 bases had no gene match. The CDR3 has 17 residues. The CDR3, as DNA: TGTGCCAGCAGCCAAGAAGGCCGGCTAGCGGGAGCAAACATTCAGTACTTC. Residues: CASSQEGRLAGANIQYF.

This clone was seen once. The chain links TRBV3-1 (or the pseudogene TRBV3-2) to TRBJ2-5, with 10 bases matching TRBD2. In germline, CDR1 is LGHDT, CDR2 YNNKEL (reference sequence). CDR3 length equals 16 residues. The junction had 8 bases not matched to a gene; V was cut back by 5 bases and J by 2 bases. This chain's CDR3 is CASSNKGLAPQETQYF. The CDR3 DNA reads TGTGCCAGCAGCAACAAGGGACTAGCGCCACAAGAGACCCAGTACTTC.

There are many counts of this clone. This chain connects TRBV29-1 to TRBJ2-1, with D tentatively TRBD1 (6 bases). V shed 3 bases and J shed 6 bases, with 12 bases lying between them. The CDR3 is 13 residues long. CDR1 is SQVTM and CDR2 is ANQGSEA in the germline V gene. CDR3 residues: CSVEGDIGNEQFF. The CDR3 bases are TGCAGCGTTGAGGGGGACATCGGCAATGAGCAGTTCTTC.

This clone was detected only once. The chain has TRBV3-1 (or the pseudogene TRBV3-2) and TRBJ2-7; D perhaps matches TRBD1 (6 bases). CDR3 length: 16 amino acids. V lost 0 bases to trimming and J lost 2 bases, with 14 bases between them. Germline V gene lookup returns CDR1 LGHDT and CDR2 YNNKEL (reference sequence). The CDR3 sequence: CASSQDIGTLTYEQYF. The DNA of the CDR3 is TGTGCCAGCAGCCAAGATATAGGGACACTTACCTACGAGCAGTACTTC.

CDR3 region: CASSSGQGANYGYTF. CDR3 nucleotides: TGTGCCAGCAGCTCTGGACAGGGGGCTAACTATGGCTACACCTTC. The V gene is TRBV13, the J gene TRBJ1-2, with TRBD1 identical over 10 bases. Trimming took 4 bases from V and 0 from J; bases not matched to a gene: 2. This CDR3 has 15 amino acids. Germline assignment: CDR1 PRHDT and CDR2 FYEKMQ (reference sequence).

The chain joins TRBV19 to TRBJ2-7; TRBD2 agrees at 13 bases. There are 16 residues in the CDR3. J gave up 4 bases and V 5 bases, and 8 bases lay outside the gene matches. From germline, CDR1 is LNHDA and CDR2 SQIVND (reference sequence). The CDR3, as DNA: TGTGCCAGTAGTTGGACTAGCGGGAGTCGGGAGTACGAGCAGTACTTC. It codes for CASSWTSGSREYEQYF.

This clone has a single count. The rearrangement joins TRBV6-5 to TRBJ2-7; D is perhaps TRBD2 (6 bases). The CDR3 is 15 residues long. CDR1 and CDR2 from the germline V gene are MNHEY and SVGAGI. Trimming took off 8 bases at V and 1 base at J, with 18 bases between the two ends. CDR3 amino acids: CASGRGGEASYEQYF. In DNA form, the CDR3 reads TGTGCCAGCGGACGGGGCGGGGAGGCTTCCTACGAGCAGTACTTC.

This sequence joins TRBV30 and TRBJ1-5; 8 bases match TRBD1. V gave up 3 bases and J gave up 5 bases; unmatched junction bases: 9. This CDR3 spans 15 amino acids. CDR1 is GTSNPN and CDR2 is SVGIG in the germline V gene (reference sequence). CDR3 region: CAWRNRGGHHQPQHF. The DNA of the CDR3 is TGTGCCTGGAGGAACAGGGGGGGGCATCATCAGCCCCAGCATTTT. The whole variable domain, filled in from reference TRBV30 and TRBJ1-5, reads SQTIHQWPATLVQPVGSPLSLECTVEGTSNPNLYWYRQAAGRGLQLLFYSVGIGQISSEVPQNLSASRPQDRQFILSSKKLLLSDSGFYLCAWRNRGGHHQPQHFGDGTRLSIL.